This TCR beta chain came from a study of control samples from healthy donors and cancer patients. Method: immunoSEQ multiplex PCR; TCRdb's copy keeps in-frame clones and lacks some. The sample has 110,000 to 150,000 clones, more than 80% seen once. The clonotype originates from a man between 18 and 29 years old in good health. Sequencing was carried out using blood.

Written as DNA, the CDR3 is TGTGCCAGCAGCCATCGACAGGGATACACCGGGGAGCTGTTTTTT. It translates to CASSHRQGYTGELFF. The chain combines TRBV3-1 (or the pseudogene TRBV3-2) with TRBJ2-2; 7 bases are a match to TRBD1. Germline V gene data show CDR1 as LGHDT and CDR2 as YNNKEL (reference sequence). The CDR3 runs to 15 residues. V dropped 3 bases and J dropped 3; count of bases not matched to a gene: 4.